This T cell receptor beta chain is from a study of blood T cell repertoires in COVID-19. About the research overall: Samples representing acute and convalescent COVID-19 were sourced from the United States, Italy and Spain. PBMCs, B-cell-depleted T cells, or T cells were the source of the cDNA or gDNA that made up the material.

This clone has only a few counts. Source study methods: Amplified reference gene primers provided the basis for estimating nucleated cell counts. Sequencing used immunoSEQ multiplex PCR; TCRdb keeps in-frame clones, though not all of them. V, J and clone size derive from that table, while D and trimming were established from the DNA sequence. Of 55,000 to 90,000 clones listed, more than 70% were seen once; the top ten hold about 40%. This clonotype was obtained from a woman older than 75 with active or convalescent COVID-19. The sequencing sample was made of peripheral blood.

CDR3 in amino acids: CASSKGVNQPQHF. The CDR3 DNA sequence: TGTGCCAGCAGCAAGGGGGTAAATCAGCCCCAGCATTTT. The genes are TRBV3-1 (or the pseudogene TRBV3-2) and TRBJ1-5, with a tentative D call TRBD1 (6 bases). CDR1 and CDR2 from the germline V gene are LGHDT and YNNKEL (reference sequence). This CDR3 is 13 amino acids long. V was pared by 5 bases and J by 4 bases, with 9 bases between.